This T cell receptor beta chain was identified in a study of T-cell reconstitution after alpha-beta-depleted transplantation in children. As it was prepared, the TCRbeta library received unique molecular identifiers. Via MiXCR, TCRdb re-called the PCR reads, giving one row per CDR3 protein. The repertoire consists of roughly 82,000 distinct CDR3 sequences, with over 12% occurring once and the leading ten covering 25% to 30%. This clonotype was counted a few times. Per the germline V gene, CDR1 is DFQATT and CDR2 is SNEGSKA (reference sequence). This CDR3 spans 10 amino acids. V lost 6 bases and J lost 11, with 11 bases in between.

J is TRBJ2-1 and V is TRBV20-1; maybe TRBD2 (6 bases). Specimen: PBMCs, mostly from graft donor cells, collected 180 days after TCRalphabeta/CD19-depleted stem cell transplant. The receptor was derived from a male patient between 2 and 9 years old who had a stem cell transplant for acute lymphoblastic leukemia, so the T cells may come from the graft donor. The CDR3 protein is CSALGGKQFF. In nucleotides, the CDR3 is TGCAGTGCCCTCGGGGGTAAGCAGTTCTTC.